This T cell receptor (beta chain) is drawn from a study of T cell responses to AZD1222 COVID-19 vaccine (dated by TCRdb to about 2021). For the study in its entirety: TCR sequencing was performed for more than 230 trial participants, of whom 200 to 220 were given two doses of AZD1222 and around 25 were given two doses of MenACWY control vaccine. Trial participants were enrolled by age into 18-55, 56-69 and 70-plus year subgroups, with approximately 150, 30 and 60 TCR-sequenced participants respectively.

The paper as a whole reports these results and caveats: CD4 TCRs associated with the vaccine covered the entire spike protein, and the dominant responses were in regions 160-218 and 743-854. In the small 56-69-year group, the increase in depth fell short of significance, most likely because of low power. Conclusions about previously exposed vaccinees are limited, since just five to seven AZD1222 recipients were seropositive for SARS-CoV-2 at baseline. Nearly half of unique spike-specific TCRs reportedly recognized epitopes outside regions mutated in the B.1.351 and B.1.1.7 variants. No day 14 peak-response samples were available, so repertoires were characterized only after the peak T cell response. Participants were mostly white British and included more females than males, and it was suggested by the authors that clonal diversity may have been underestimated. Spike-specific TCR breadth and depth rose significantly after two AZD1222 doses compared with day 0 and with MenACWY recipients.

Explained via the paper, the time point label denotes: baseline before first vaccination. Sample treatment or condition, as interpreted from the label and publication: meningococcal conjugate vaccine given as trial control. Vaccinee samples were obtained from the UK trials COV001 and COV002, which included a single-blind randomized controlled phase 2/3 trial of AZD1222 (ChAdOx1 nCoV-19) in healthy adults. Trial participant PBMC samples were collected at day 0 and day 28 after the second dose for TCRbeta chain sequencing. The CDR3 regions of human TCRbeta chains were analyzed by immunosequencing. In the source study's methods: Repertoire TCRs were checked for matches against a reference library of SARS-CoV-2-specific TCRs that had been generated using the MIRA antigen-specificity platform. Breadth meant the fraction of unique TCRs that were SARS-CoV-2-associated, whereas depth meant the fraction of total T cells that were SARS-CoV-2-associated. Using the MIRA data, each spike-specific TCR was mapped to the spike region that the TCR reacts to and placed in a CD4 or CD8 class. Log10-transformed breadth and depth values were compared by one-way ANOVA with Sidak's multiple comparisons tests. The source is immuneACCESS, and TCRdb retained only in-frame sequences with V and J called. Part of the clones is not carried over; for the studies checked, unresolved V genes explain less than half of this, and the remainder is unexplained. The D gene and trimming were derived from the DNA, and the V and J assignments and clone size from that table. Present in this sample are around 150,000 clones, approximately 90% of which were seen just once. The ten most abundant clones make up roughly 3.5% of the sample.

Details on this clone: Its antigen is unknown. No base quality values were provided; no much bigger clone lies one nucleotide off.

The germline V gene provides CDR1 KGHSH and CDR2 LQKENI. The CDR3 contains 14 residues, cysteine and phenylalanine counted. The kept DNA is CDR3 alone, 42 bases in frame from the first base. Between the V and J ends, shortened by 4 bases and 5 bases respectively, the junction contains 14 bases. The rearrangement joined TRBV18 to TRBJ2-5, with a weak D call of TRBD1 (6 bases match). The sample was peripheral blood, taken on day 0 of MenACWY control vaccination. The receptor's source is an adult in good health. The CDR3 reads CASSRTYREETQYF. The DNA is TGTGCCAGCTCACGAACTTACAGGGAGGAGACCCAGTACTTC.